One and the same sample provided the 8 T cell receptor beta chains below, sequenced in a study of cytomegalovirus exposure and HLA in healthy donors (dated by TCRdb to 2016 to 2017). Libraries were prepared through the immunoSEQ multiplex PCR assay. The multiplex PCR relied on a mix of 60 forward primers for TCR Vbeta segments and 13 reverse primers for TCR Jbeta segments. Sourced from immuneACCESS, this table was stored by TCRdb with only in-frame sequences that have V and J called. A share of the clones is absent; for the studies checked, an unresolved V gene accounts for under half, and the remainder has no known explanation. Recorded for this sample are roughly 150,000 clones; roughly 80% of them occurred a single time. The top ten clones comprise 4.5% to 6% of the sample. The sample comprised PBMCs. These receptors were taken from a man aged 25 to 45 in good health and CMV-seropositive.

This rearrangement joins TRBV19 to TRBJ2-7, with 9 nucleotides matching TRBD1. V shed 6 bases, J shed 5 bases, and the junction held 11 bases outside the gene matches. There are 15 residues in the CDR3. Germline loops: CDR1 LNHDA, CDR2 SQIVND (reference sequence). The CDR3 DNA is TGTGCCAGTAGCGGCCCGGGACAGGGTATCCACGAGCAGTACTTC. This encodes CASSGPGQGIHEQYF.

The chain uses TRBV27 and TRBJ2-1; TRBD2 matches 7 bases. Losses at the gene ends were 7 bases for V and 6 bases for J; bases not matched to a gene: 12. CDR1 is MNHEY and CDR2 is SMNVEV in the germline V gene (reference sequence). The length of the CDR3 is 15 residues. The CDR3 DNA reads TGTGCCAGCAAGATAACCGGGACTACCCCCAATGAGCAGTTCTTC. It encodes CASKITGTTPNEQFF.

This rearrangement joins TRBV4-1 to TRBJ2-1; 12 bases are shared with TRBD2. The germline gives CDR1 MGHRA, CDR2 YSYEKL. Trimming cost V 3 bases and J 7 bases; bases outside gene matches: 7. There are 16 residues in the CDR3. In DNA form, the CDR3 reads TGCGCCAGCAGCCAGCTACTAGCGGGGGGCCTGAATGAGCAGTTCTTC. Protein: CASSQLLAGGLNEQFF.

The sample holds one count of this clone. V usage is TRBV5-1 and J usage is TRBJ2-2, with a weak D call TRBD1 (6 bases). The germline V gene encodes CDR1 SGHRS and CDR2 YFSETQ. The CDR3 extends over 13 amino acids. The V end lost 5 bases, the J end lost 6 bases, and 11 bases lay between the germline ends. CDR3 loop: CASRPTGPGELFF. The CDR3 nucleotides are TGCGCCAGCAGGCCGACAGGTCCCGGGGAGCTGTTTTTT.

Points on this clone: At one boundary the junction diverges from the germline segment, which might be a read error. This sequence joins TRBV9 and TRBJ2-7; D call uncertain. The CDR3 sequence is 14 residues long. Looked up from germline, CDR1 is SGDLS and CDR2 is YYNGEE. CDR3: CTSSVDSQRDEQYF. The CDR3 DNA sequence: TGTACCAGCAGCGTAGATAGCCAACGGGACGAGCAGTACTTC. The variable domain in full, with the rest retrieved from reference TRBV9 and TRBJ2-7, is DSGVTQTPKHLITATGQRVTLRCSPRSGDLSVYWYQQSLDQGLQFLIQYYNGEERAKGNILERFSAQQFPDLHSELNLSSLELGDSALYFCTSSVDSQRDEQYFGPGTRLTVT.

The V call is TRBV7-9, the J call TRBJ1-2, with TRBD1 matching 11 bases. V lost 0 bases, J lost 5 bases, and 8 bases stayed unmatched. The CDR3 consists of 17 residues. Germline-derived CDR1 and CDR2 are SEHNR and FQNEAQ (reference sequence). As DNA, the CDR3 is TGTGCCAGCAGCTTAGCACTCCGGGACAGGGGGACTTATGGCTACACCTTC. Protein sequence: CASSLALRDRGTYGYTF.

The chain has TRBV6-5 and TRBJ2-5, with D perhaps TRBD2 (6 bases). Germline CDR1 reads MNHEY; CDR2 reads SVGAGI. This CDR3 is built from 11 residues. Deletions cut 5 bases from V and 13 bases from J, with 14 bases between. CDR3 nucleotide sequence: TGTGCCAGCAGTACTCGCGGGGCATGGTACTTC. Translating gives CASSTRGAWYF.

Here the CDR3 DNA reads TGTGCCTGGATGGGAGGAGGTGAAAAACTGTTTTTT. Encoded protein: CAWMGGGEKLFF. The genes are TRBV30 and TRBJ1-4; no clear D gene. V lost 4 bases and J 7 bases, leaving 10 bases between the germline ends. The CDR3 length is 12 residues. Germline V gene lookup returns CDR1 GTSNPN and CDR2 SVGIG (reference sequence). Filled out from reference TRBV30 and TRBJ1-4, the complete variable domain reads SQTIHQWPATLVQPVGSPLSLECTVEGTSNPNLYWYRQAAGRGLQLLFYSVGIGQISSEVPQNLSASRPQDRQFILSSKKLLLSDSGFYLCAWMGGGEKLFFGSGTQLSVL.